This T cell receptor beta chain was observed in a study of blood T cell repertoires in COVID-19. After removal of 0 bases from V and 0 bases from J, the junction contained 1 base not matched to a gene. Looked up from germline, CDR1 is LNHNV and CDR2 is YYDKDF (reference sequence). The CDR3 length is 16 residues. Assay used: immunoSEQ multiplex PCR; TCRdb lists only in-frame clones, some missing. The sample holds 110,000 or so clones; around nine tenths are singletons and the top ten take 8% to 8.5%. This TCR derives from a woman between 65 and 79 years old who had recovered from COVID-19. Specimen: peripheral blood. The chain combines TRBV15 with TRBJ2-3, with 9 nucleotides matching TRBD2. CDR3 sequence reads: CATSRDSGRSTDTQYF. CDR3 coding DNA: TGTGCCACCAGCAGAGATAGCGGGAGAAGCACAGATACGCAGTATTTT.